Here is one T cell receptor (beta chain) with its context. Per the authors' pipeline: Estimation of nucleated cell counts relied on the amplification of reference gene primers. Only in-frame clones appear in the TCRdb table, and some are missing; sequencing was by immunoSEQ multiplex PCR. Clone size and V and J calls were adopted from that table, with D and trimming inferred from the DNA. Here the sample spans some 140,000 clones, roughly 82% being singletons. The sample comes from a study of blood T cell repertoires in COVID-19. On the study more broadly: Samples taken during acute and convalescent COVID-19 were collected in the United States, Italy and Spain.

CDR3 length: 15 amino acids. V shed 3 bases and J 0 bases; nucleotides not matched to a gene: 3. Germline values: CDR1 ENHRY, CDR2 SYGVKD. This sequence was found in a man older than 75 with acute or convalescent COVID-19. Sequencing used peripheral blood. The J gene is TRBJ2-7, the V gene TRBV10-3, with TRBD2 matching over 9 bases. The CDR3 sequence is CAISDLAGLSYEQYF. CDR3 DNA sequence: TGTGCCATCAGTGACCTAGCGGGGCTCTCCTACGAGCAGTACTTC.